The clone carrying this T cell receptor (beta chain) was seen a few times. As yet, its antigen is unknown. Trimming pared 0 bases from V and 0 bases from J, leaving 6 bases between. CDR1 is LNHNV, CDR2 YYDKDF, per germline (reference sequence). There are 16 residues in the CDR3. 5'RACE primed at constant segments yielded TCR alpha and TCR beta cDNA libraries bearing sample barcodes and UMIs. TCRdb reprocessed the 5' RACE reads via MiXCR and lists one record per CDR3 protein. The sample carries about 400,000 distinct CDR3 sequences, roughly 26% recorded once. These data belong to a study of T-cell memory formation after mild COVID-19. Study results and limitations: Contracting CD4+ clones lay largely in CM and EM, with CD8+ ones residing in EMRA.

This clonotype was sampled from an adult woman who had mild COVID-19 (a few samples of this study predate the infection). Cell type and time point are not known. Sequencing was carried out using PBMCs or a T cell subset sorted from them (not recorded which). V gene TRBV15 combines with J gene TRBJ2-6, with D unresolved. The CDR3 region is CATSRDRYSGANVLTF. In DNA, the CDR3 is TGTGCCACCAGCAGAGACCGGTACTCTGGGGCCAACGTCCTGACTTTC.